This TCR beta chain was found in a study of blood T cell repertoires in COVID-19 (dated by TCRdb to 2020 to 2022). With respect to the entire study: Samples from collaborators originated in the United States, Italy and Spain and spanned both the acute and convalescent phases of COVID-19. The material from the prospective study consisted of cDNA or gDNA derived from T cells, B-cell-depleted T cells, or PBMCs. Deeply sampled blood TCRbeta repertoires from subjects exposed to, actively infected with, or recovered from COVID-19 were included in the dataset. The repertoires were made available in a free public database intended to serve as a resource for research on the immune response to SARS-CoV-2. The samples were drawn from two sources: the first 160 participants of the ongoing ImmuneRACE study, and 950 to 1,500 subjects contributed by 6 global collaborators. Nearly every sample came with metadata listing a de-identified subject ID, COVID-19 status, age in years and sex. Where available, HLA class I and class II types were taken from metadata supplied by the sample provider and were not determined by assay-based typing.

The immunoSEQ Assay, a bias-controlled multiplex PCR, was used to amplify TCRbeta CDR3 regions from genomic DNA. The study's processing was this. Nucleated cell counts per sample were estimated from amplification of reference gene primers within the assay. To quantify the absolute abundance of each unique TCRbeta CDR3 rearrangement, sequence reads were collapsed and filtered. Productive Simpson clonality was computed per sample as the square root of Simpson's diversity index over productive rearrangements. This is the immuneACCESS table as TCRdb keeps it, with only in-frame sequences that have V and J called. A part of the clones is gone; compared with another copy, unresolved V genes explain less than half, and the rest is unexplained. V, J and clone size reflect that table, while D and trimming were determined from the DNA. Here the sample has tens of thousands of clones; 75% to 85% occur a single time. The ten largest clones capture about 31% of the sample.

Counted from cysteine to phenylalanine, this CDR3 has 14 amino acids. Of all the DNA, just the CDR3 is kept, 42 bases in frame from base 1. Overall results and qualifications from the work: How much clinical and demographic metadata was included differed by source and by participant, and the metadata was provided uncurated.

As regards this clone: Its antigen is unknown. The sample holds no much larger clone one base away, and base qualities are not on file.

Whole blood was collected in K2EDTA tubes by collaborating institutions according to the institutions' own protocols. For TCRbeta analysis, collaborator samples were shipped as frozen whole blood, as isolated PBMCs, or as DNA extracted from either sample type. The sequence derives from a woman older than 75 with acute or convalescent COVID-19. Sequences were obtained from peripheral blood. Recombination linked TRBV21-1 to TRBJ2-7; the D call TRBD2 from the table was never checked on the DNA. TRBV21-1 is deemed a pseudogene. The CDR3 sequence is CASSRDCQDIEQYF. Here is the DNA: TGTGCCAGCAGCCGTGACTGCCAAGATATCGAGCAGTACTTC.